This TCR beta chain was observed in a study of blood T cell repertoires in COVID-19 (dated by TCRdb to 2020 to 2022). Context from the whole study: Samples from collaborators originated in the United States, Italy and Spain and spanned both the acute and convalescent phases of COVID-19. Sample metadata almost always included a de-identified subject ID, COVID-19 status, age in years and sex. Where HLA class I and class II types were available, the types were taken from metadata supplied by the sample provider, not from assay-based typing. The prospective study material was composed of cDNA or gDNA derived from T cells, B-cell-depleted T cells, or PBMCs. The repertoires were made available in a free public database intended to serve as a resource for research on the immune response to SARS-CoV-2. Deeply sampled blood TCRbeta repertoires from subjects exposed to, actively infected with, or recovered from COVID-19 were included in the dataset. The samples were drawn from the first 160 participants of the ongoing ImmuneRACE study and from about 1,200 subjects provided by 6 global collaborators. The full study reports these points: How much clinical and demographic metadata was included differed by source and by participant, and the metadata was provided uncurated.

CDR1 is given as MNHNY and CDR2 as SVGAGI, both from the germline V gene (reference sequence). The CDR3 has 15 amino acids, counting the end cysteine and phenylalanine. The sequence is cut down to CDR3 DNA, 45 bases in frame from base 1. Trimming takes 7 bases off V and 4 bases off J; junction bases not matched to a gene: 9. Collaborating institutions collected whole blood in K2EDTA tubes following their own protocols. Collaborator samples were shipped for TCRbeta analysis as frozen whole blood, isolated PBMCs, or DNA extracted from either sample type. TCRbeta CDR3 regions were amplified from genomic DNA using the immunoSEQ Assay, a bias-controlled multiplex PCR. Per the original workflow: The number of nucleated cells in each sample was estimated by amplification of reference gene primers within the assay. Sequence reads were collapsed and filtered to measure the absolute abundance of every unique TCRbeta CDR3 rearrangement. For each sample, productive Simpson clonality was calculated as the square root of Simpson's diversity index over productive rearrangements. Sourced from immuneACCESS, this table was stored by TCRdb with only in-frame sequences that have V and J called. A share of the clones is absent; for the studies checked, an unresolved V gene accounts for under half, and the remainder has no known explanation. V and J calls plus clone size are reproduced from that table; the DNA served to infer D and trimming. The sample table records 200,000 to 300,000 clones; around 85% of these occur just once. Around 9.9% of the sample is taken by the ten largest.

As to this clone: The antigen this receptor binds is unknown. The record has no base qualities; no much larger clone is one base away.

Input material: peripheral blood. The sequence came from a woman of 80 years or more with acute or convalescent COVID-19. The chain is encoded by TRBV6-6 joined to TRBJ1-3; 8 bases in the middle match TRBD1. The DNA sequence is TGTGCCAGCACCCGGCCGACAGGGGTCGGAAACACCATATATTTT. Its product reads: CASTRPTGVGNTIYF.